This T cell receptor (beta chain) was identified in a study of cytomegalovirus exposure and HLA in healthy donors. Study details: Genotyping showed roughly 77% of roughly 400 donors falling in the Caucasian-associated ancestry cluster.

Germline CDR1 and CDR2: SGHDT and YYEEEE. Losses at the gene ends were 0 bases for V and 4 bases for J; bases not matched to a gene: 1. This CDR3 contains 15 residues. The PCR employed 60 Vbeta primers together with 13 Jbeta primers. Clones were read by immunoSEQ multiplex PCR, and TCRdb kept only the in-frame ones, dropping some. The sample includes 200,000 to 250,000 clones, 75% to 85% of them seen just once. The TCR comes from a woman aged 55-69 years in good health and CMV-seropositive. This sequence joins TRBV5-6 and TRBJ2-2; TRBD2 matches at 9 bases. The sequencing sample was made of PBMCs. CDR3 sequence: CASSLASGTTGELFF. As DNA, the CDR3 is TGTGCCAGCAGCTTGGCTAGCGGGACCACCGGGGAGCTGTTTTTT.